This T cell receptor (beta chain) was profiled in a study of T cell responses to AZD1222 COVID-19 vaccine. The protocol was immunoSEQ multiplex PCR, while the TCRdb copy is restricted to in-frame clones and leaves out a portion. The data show roughly 100,000 clones, 70% to 90% seen once. Findings and limits, study-wide: As reported, nearly half of all spike-specific TCRs target variant regions that are unmutated. A mostly white British donor set with more females was recruited, and clonal diversity was possibly underestimated. Seropositivity was recorded at baseline in only a handful of AZD1222 recipients. Repertoires were obtained only post-peak T cell response.

Germline V gene sequence: CDR1 SGHTA, CDR2 FQGTGA. CDR3 length: 13 residues. The germline V and J ends were trimmed by 5 bases and 3 bases, with 7 bases remaining between them. Comments on this clone: Its antigen is currently unknown.

The specimen comprised peripheral blood, sampled on day 0 of AZD1222 vaccination. The V call is TRBV7-3, the J call TRBJ2-2; D ambiguous. The receptor's source is an adult in good health. The CDR3 protein is CASSPADTGELFF. CDR3 in DNA: TGTGCCAGCAGCCCCGCAGACACCGGGGAGCTGTTTTTT.